This T cell receptor beta chain was profiled in a study of blood T cell repertoires in COVID-19. Across the study: Sites in the United States, Italy and Spain provided acute and convalescent COVID-19 samples. PBMCs, B-cell-depleted T cells, or T cells were the source of the cDNA or gDNA that made up the material.

Generated by immunoSEQ multiplex PCR, the TCRdb table keeps only in-frame clones and is missing some. The sample carries roughly 80,000 clones, about four fifths recorded once. This CDR3 region has 13 residues. Germline CDR1 is LGHDT and CDR2 is YNNKEL (reference sequence). V shed 3 bases, J shed 3 bases, and the junction held 2 bases outside the gene matches. This clone was recorded a few times. The source of this sequence is a human donor in a cohort sampled during active COVID-19. The genes are TRBV3-1 (or the pseudogene TRBV3-2) and TRBJ2-7; TRBD1 agrees at 7 bases. The sequencing sample was made of peripheral blood. The CDR3 reads CASSHRDSYEQYF. As DNA, the CDR3 is TGTGCCAGCAGCCATCGGGACAGCTACGAGCAGTACTTC.